This T cell receptor beta chain was identified in a study of technical replicates of blood from a few donors. Sequencing used immunoSEQ multiplex PCR; TCRdb keeps in-frame clones, though not all of them. The table has approximately 74,000 clones, about 98% seen once. CDR1 is SGHAT and CDR2 is FQNNGV in the germline V gene. Trimming took 4 bases from V and 4 from J; bases not matched to a gene: 5. The CDR3 length is 14 residues. The sequence derives from a human donor in good health. Sequencing input: T cells isolated from PBMCs. V is TRBV11-2 and J is TRBJ1-2; 8 bases fit TRBD1. This CDR3 is CASSSGQGTYGYTF. The CDR3 region has the DNA TGTGCCAGCAGCTCAGGACAGGGTACCTATGGCTACACCTTC.